A selection of T cell receptor beta chains follows, all from one sample in a study of OX40 agonist ivuxolimab in advanced cancers. The assay was immunoSEQ multiplex PCR, and TCRdb's table has in-frame clones only and misses some. The sample includes about 49,000 clones, 84% of them seen just once. The sample consisted of CD4+ or CD8+ T cells sorted from blood, taken in a trial of the OX40 agonist ivuxolimab. The origin of the receptors is an adult with an advanced solid tumor such as melanoma, head and neck, liver or kidney cancer. Each CDR3 is given without its conserved first and last residue.

V gene: TRBV14
CDR3 protein: ASSQVRGNTEAF

V gene: TRBV11-2
CDR3 protein: ASRPAGTPNEQF

V gene: TRBV7-6
CDR3 protein: ASSEAWTRGGGGEQF

V gene: TRBV4-1
CDR3 protein: ASSQAHQRETQY

V gene: TRBV6-6
CDR3 protein: ASSYELGSIQY

V gene: TRBV6-1
CDR3 protein: ASSAPPRRGDTEAF

V gene: TRBV6-1
CDR3 protein: ASSEVDGSYEQY

V gene: TRBV15
CDR3 protein: ATSIRRGYEQY

V gene: TRBV5-1
CDR3 protein: ASKDRGRGDTEAF

V gene: TRBV7-9
CDR3 protein: ASSLQGIPYEQY

V gene: TRBV5-5
CDR3 protein: ASSRGLAEPISYNEQF

V gene: TRBV5-6
CDR3 protein: ASSYGLAGTQETQY

V gene: TRBV7-9
CDR3 protein: ASSHRDRGYNEQF

V gene: TRBV5-6
CDR3 protein: ASSLINKNTGELF

V gene: TRBV28
CDR3 protein: ASSPGTGELF

V gene: TRBV15
CDR3 protein: ATSRAAGGANYGYT

V gene: TRBV7-8
CDR3 protein: ASSSAPGTTNYGYT

V gene: TRBV19
CDR3 protein: ASSPVVSTEAF

V gene: TRBV6-1
CDR3 protein: ASSENSAGTNNYGYT

V gene: TRBV9
CDR3 protein: ASSVGVDIYEQY

V gene: TRBV6-6
CDR3 protein: AVGVGYEQY

V gene: TRBV5-4
CDR3 protein: ASSSDYEQY

V gene: TRBV2
CDR3 protein: ATNYGAQRYNEQF

V gene: TRBV7-9
CDR3 protein: ASSLEANTGELF

V gene: TRBV30
CDR3 protein: AWSVGTANSPLH

V gene: TRBV10-2
CDR3 protein: ASSESFQAGLDGYT

V gene: TRBV6-1
CDR3 protein: ASSESGSYGYT

V gene: TRBV20-1
CDR3 protein: SAREYNEQF

V gene: TRBV28
CDR3 protein: ASRRGGGRNQPQH